These 21 T cell receptor beta chains were sequenced from one sample in a study of T-cell reconstitution after alpha-beta-depleted transplantation in children. The TCRbeta library was prepared with unique molecular identifiers. TCRdb passed the PCR reads through MiXCR, listing each CDR3 protein once. Counted here are about 400,000 distinct CDR3 sequences, roughly 20% occurring once; the ten biggest clones make up 3.5% to 4%. The sample was PBMCs from the stem cell graft donor, taken from the stem cell graft. Receptors originate from a human donor who donated a stem cell graft to a child with acute myeloid leukemia.

This clonotype was seen a few times. The rearrangement links TRBV7-2 to TRBJ2-7; D may be TRBD1 (6 bases). V lost 3 bases and J 4 bases, leaving 16 bases between the germline ends. Germline loops: CDR1 SGHTA, CDR2 FQGNSA. There are 15 residues in the CDR3. The CDR3 DNA sequence: TGTGCCAGCAGCTTGGACAGACCCCCTAAATACGAGCAGTACTTC. It codes for CASSLDRPPKYEQYF. The full variable domain, rest sourced from reference TRBV7-2 and TRBJ2-7, is GAGVSQSPSNKVTEKGKDVELRCDPISGHTALYWYRQSLGQGLEFLIYFQGNSAPDKSGLPSDRFSAERTGGSVSTLTIQRTQQEDSAVYLCASSLDRPPKYEQYFGPGTRLTVT.

This chain connects TRBV15 to TRBJ1-4; 7 bases agree with TRBD1. Germline V gives CDR1 LNHNV, CDR2 YYDKDF (reference sequence). This CDR3 contains 15 residues. The trim removed 0 bases at V and 7 bases at J, leaving 5 bases unmatched. DNA of the CDR3: TGTGCCACCAGCAGAGATGGTGACAGGGTTGAAAAACTGTTTTTT. Translation gives CATSRDGDRVEKLFF.

This clonotype has more than one count but fewer than ten. The chain is built from TRBV28 and TRBJ2-7; D perhaps matches TRBD2 (6 bases). Germline CDR1 is MDHEN and CDR2 is SYDVKM. The length of the CDR3 is 12 residues. The V end lost 7 bases, the J end lost 3 bases, and 10 bases lay between the germline ends. CDR3 residues: CASTLGGYEQYF. CDR3 in DNA: TGTGCCAGCACCCTGGGGGGCTACGAGCAGTACTTC.

This clonotype came up a few times. CDR3 amino acids: CASSYGQGAAYEQYF. In DNA, the CDR3 is TGCGCCAGCAGCTACGGACAGGGGGCCGCCTACGAGCAGTACTTC. The rearrangement joins TRBV5-1 to TRBJ2-7; TRBD1 aligns across 11 bases. The germline CDR1 and CDR2 sequences are SGHRS and YFSETQ. CDR3 length: 15 amino acids. V was clipped by 3 bases and J by 2 bases; unmatched bases: 4.

V and J are TRBV5-1 and TRBJ2-1; 12 bases fit TRBD1. Germline assignment: CDR1 SGHRS and CDR2 YFSETQ. The junction had 9 bases not matched to a gene; V was cut back by 4 bases and J by 7 bases. This CDR3 comprises 16 residues. CDR3: CASSLQGTGGQNEQFF. The CDR3 DNA is TGCGCCAGCAGCCTGCAAGGGACAGGGGGCCAGAATGAGCAGTTCTTC.

The genes are TRBV7-2 and TRBJ2-1; 9 positions match TRBD2. This CDR3 comprises 12 residues. Germline values: CDR1 SGHTA, CDR2 FQGNSA. The J segment lost 14 bases and the V segment lost 3 bases, leaving 5 bases of the junction unmatched. The CDR3 spells CASSFPGLAEFF. The CDR3 nucleotides read TGTGCCAGCAGCTTCCCGGGACTAGCAGAGTTCTTC.

This clonotype was counted ten times or more. This chain uses TRBV20-1 with TRBJ2-1; 8 bases are a match to TRBD2. V was pared by 5 bases and J by 9 bases, with 12 bases of the junction left unmatched. The CDR3 extends over 14 amino acids. Germline V gene sequence: CDR1 DFQATT, CDR2 SNEGSKA (reference sequence). CDR3 residues: CSARSGSLYSEQFF. CDR3 coding DNA: TGCAGTGCTCGGAGCGGGAGTCTTTATAGTGAGCAGTTCTTC.

This clonotype was detected once. The J gene is TRBJ2-1, the V gene TRBV24-1, with D possibly matching TRBD1 (5 bases). CDR3 size: 14 residues. Trimming pared 5 bases from V and 10 bases from J, leaving 17 bases between. Germline assignment: CDR1 KGHDR and CDR2 SFDVKD. CDR3 protein: CATSAPTDSGEQFF. DNA of the CDR3: TGTGCCACCAGTGCCCCGACAGACTCCGGCGAGCAGTTCTTC.

The V and J genes are TRBV7-6 and TRBJ1-4; TRBD1 matches at 8 bases. This CDR3 contains 16 residues. V was pared by 5 bases and J by 5 bases, with 10 bases of the junction left unmatched. Germline lookup yields CDR1 SGHVS and CDR2 FNYEAQ. CDR3 in DNA: TGTGCCAGCAGCAAAGCTGGACAGGGTACAAATGAAAAACTGTTTTTT. It specifies CASSKAGQGTNEKLFF.

The table lists this clonotype with a few counts. The rearrangement uses TRBV27 and TRBJ2-1, with a weak D call TRBD1 (6 bases). The CDR3 is 15 amino acids. In germline, CDR1 is MNHEY, CDR2 SMNVEV (reference sequence). Trimming removed 4 bases at V and 7 bases at J, with 17 bases between. The CDR3: CASSSTGPIGNEQFF. In DNA form, the CDR3 reads TGTGCCAGCAGTTCCACAGGGCCCATCGGGAATGAGCAGTTCTTC.

In its sample, this clonotype was seen a few times. The V call is TRBV12-3 or TRBV12-4, the J call TRBJ2-7, with D uncertain. The CDR3 consists of 14 residues. Trimming removed 6 bases from V and 5 bases from J, with 17 bases in between. In DNA, the CDR3 is TGTGCCAGCAGCATAGGGTCCAAAGTCAACGAGCAGTACTTC. It specifies CASSIGSKVNEQYF.

This chain links TRBV5-1 with TRBJ2-2; D is ambiguous. CDR3 length: 15 amino acids. Trimming pared 4 bases from V and 4 bases from J, leaving 14 bases between. Germline CDR1 SGHRS, CDR2 YFSETQ. The CDR3 sequence: CASSPPGRTTGELFF. Here the CDR3 DNA reads TGCGCCAGCAGCCCACCCGGACGGACCACCGGGGAGCTGTTTTTT.

The CDR3 loop reads CASRRGLENTEAFF. DNA for the CDR3: TGTGCCAGCAGGCGGGGGCTGGAGAACACTGAAGCTTTCTTT. The chain is built from TRBV2 and TRBJ1-1, with D maybe TRBD1 (6 bases). Trimming removed 6 bases at V and 1 base at J, with 12 bases between. Germline loops: CDR1 SNHLY, CDR2 FYNNEI. The CDR3 contains 14 residues.

The chain is built from TRBV20-1 and TRBJ2-3; a weak D match, TRBD2 (5 bases). Trimming shortened V by 2 bases and J by 2 bases, and 14 bases separated the two germline ends. Germline CDR1 is DFQATT and CDR2 is SNEGSKA (reference sequence). The CDR3 covers 15 residues. CDR3 in amino acids: CSARSFQRPTDTQYF. The CDR3 DNA is TGCAGTGCTAGATCATTCCAGCGGCCCACAGATACGCAGTATTTT.

The rearrangement uses TRBV20-1 and TRBJ2-1; D may be TRBD1 (6 bases). Trimming shortened V by 5 bases and J by 9 bases, and 20 bases separated the two germline ends. The CDR3 runs to 14 residues. Germline CDR1 reads DFQATT; CDR2 reads SNEGSKA (reference sequence). The CDR3 sequence: CSAPRAGVDGEQFF. The CDR3 DNA is TGCAGTGCTCCGAGGGCAGGGGTTGATGGTGAGCAGTTCTTC.

This clonotype was seen a handful of times. V usage is TRBV7-9 and J usage is TRBJ2-5, with 11 bases fitting TRBD2. CDR1 is SEHNR and CDR2 is FQNEAQ in the germline V gene (reference sequence). V was clipped by 4 bases and J by 2 bases; unmatched bases: 3. There are 15 residues in the CDR3. In DNA, the CDR3 is TGTGCCAGCAGCTATAGCGGGAGGGGACAAGAGACCCAGTACTTC. The encoded protein is CASSYSGRGQETQYF.

This rearrangement joins TRBV20-1 to TRBJ2-3; 7 bases agree with TRBD2. This CDR3 contains 13 residues. Germline V gene data show CDR1 as DFQATT and CDR2 as SNEGSKA (reference sequence). Losses at the gene ends were 8 bases for V and 6 bases for J; bases not matched to a gene: 11. The CDR3 DNA reads as TGCAGTTCTCGGGGGGAGTTGCTCGATACGCAGTATTTT. Protein product: CSSRGELLDTQYF.

This clonotype was detected a few times. The CDR3 DNA reads as TGTGCCAGCAGATCCTCTAGCGTGAGCTCCTACAATGAGCAGTTCTTC. It translates to CASRSSSVSSYNEQFF. V gene TRBV7-2 combines with J gene TRBJ2-1; D perhaps matches TRBD2 (6 bases). Looked up from germline, CDR1 is SGHTA and CDR2 is FQGNSA. The ends were cut back, 6 bases at V and 0 bases at J, with 15 bases in the middle. CDR3 length: 16 amino acids.

This clonotype has more than one count but fewer than ten. The rearrangement links TRBV12-3 or TRBV12-4 to TRBJ2-7; TRBD1 agrees at 10 bases. This CDR3 spans 15 amino acids. Losses at the gene ends were 4 bases for V and 7 bases for J; bases not matched to a gene: 10. In nucleotides, the CDR3 is TGTGCCAGCAGTTGGAAGACAGGGGGCCTTGATGAGCAGTACTTC. It specifies CASSWKTGGLDEQYF.

This clonotype has at least ten counts. This chain links TRBV25-1 with TRBJ2-7; D is undetermined. The CDR3 is made up of 11 amino acids. V was trimmed by 5 bases and J by 9 bases, leaving 11 bases between them. Germline loops: CDR1 MGHDK, CDR2 SYGVNS. The CDR3 DNA is TGTGCCAGCAGTCATGATCGGCGGCAGTACTTC. This gives the protein CASSHDRRQYF.

This clonotype occurred a few times. This chain uses TRBV30 with TRBJ1-1, with D possibly being TRBD1 (5 bases). Germline CDR1 GTSNPN, CDR2 SVGIG (reference sequence). V was cut by 0 bases and J by 8 bases, with 10 bases left in between. The CDR3 consists of 12 residues. Written as DNA, the CDR3 is TGTGCCTGGAGTGTACAGGTTTTCGAAGCTTTCTTT. Translated: CAWSVQVFEAFF.